This T cell receptor (beta chain) was retrieved from a study of beta chain features in type 1 diabetes. General observations from the study: Insertions were fewer and deletions more numerous at VDJ junctions in type 1 diabetes patients. The similarity of naive, central memory and Treg TCRB repertoires appeared greater among patients than among healthy donors. HLA effects on TCRB rearrangement stayed unresolved here.

CD45RO/CCR7/CD25/CD127/CD95/CD27 staining was used to isolate CD4+ naive, central memory, regulatory and stem cell-like memory cells by sorting. The entirety of the isolated RNA underwent reverse transcription, so expressed TCRB transcripts were sequenced. The repertoire was sequenced with immunoSEQ multiplex PCR; TCRdb's copy has only in-frame clones and lacks some. In the table there are about 360,000 clones, over 9.5% of which are singletons. This clone was observed a handful of times. Its antigen remains unidentified. Germline V gives CDR1 SGHTA, CDR2 FQGNSA. After removal of 1 base from V and 9 bases from J, the junction contained 2 bases not matched to a gene. The CDR3 consists of 15 residues.

The rearrangement uses TRBV7-2 and TRBJ2-1; 14 bases map to TRBD2. This TCR was recovered from a man between 18 and 35 years old in good health. Sequencing was done on a sample of naive CD4+ T cells from blood. The CDR3 DNA reads TGTGCCAGCAGCTTAGTGACTAGCGGGAGGGGTGAGCAGTTCTTC. Translation: CASSLVTSGRGEQFF.